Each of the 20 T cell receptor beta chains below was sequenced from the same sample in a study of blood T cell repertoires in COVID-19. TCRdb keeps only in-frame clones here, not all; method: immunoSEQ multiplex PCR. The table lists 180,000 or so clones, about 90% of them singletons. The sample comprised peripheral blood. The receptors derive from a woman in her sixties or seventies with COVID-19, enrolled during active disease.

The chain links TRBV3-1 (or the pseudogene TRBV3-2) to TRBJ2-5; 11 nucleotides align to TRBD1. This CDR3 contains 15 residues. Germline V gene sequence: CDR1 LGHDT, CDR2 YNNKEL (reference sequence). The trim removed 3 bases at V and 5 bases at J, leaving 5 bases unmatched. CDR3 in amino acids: CASSQRTGGAETQYF. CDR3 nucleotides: TGTGCCAGCAGCCAGCGGACAGGGGGCGCGGAGACCCAGTACTTC.

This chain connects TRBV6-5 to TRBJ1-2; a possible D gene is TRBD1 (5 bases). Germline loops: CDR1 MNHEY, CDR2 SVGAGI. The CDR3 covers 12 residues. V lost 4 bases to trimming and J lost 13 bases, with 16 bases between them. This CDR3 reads CASSLGLGIFTF. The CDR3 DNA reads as TGTGCCAGCAGTTTGGGACTGGGGATTTTCACCTTC.

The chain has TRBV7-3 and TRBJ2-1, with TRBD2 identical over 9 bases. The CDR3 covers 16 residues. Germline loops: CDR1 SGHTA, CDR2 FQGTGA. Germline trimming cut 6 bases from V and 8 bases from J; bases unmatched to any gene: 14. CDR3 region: CASSLRRGSGRDEQFF. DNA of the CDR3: TGTGCCAGCAGTCTCCGTCGGGGTAGCGGGAGAGATGAGCAGTTCTTC.

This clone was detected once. This chain's CDR3 is CASGLSINTEAFF. For the CDR3, the DNA is TGTGCTAGTGGTTTGTCCATCAACACTGAAGCTTTCTTT. The chain employs TRBV12-5 and TRBJ1-1; D ambiguous. The V end lost 2 bases, the J end lost 2 bases, and 6 bases lay between the germline ends. The CDR3 has 13 amino acids. Germline CDR1 LGHNT, CDR2 FRNRAP.

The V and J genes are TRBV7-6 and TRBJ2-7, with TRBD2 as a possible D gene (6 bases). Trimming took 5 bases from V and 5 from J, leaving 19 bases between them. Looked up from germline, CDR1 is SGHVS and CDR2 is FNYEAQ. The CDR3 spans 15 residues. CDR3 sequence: CASSLTPTRGDEQYF. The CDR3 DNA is TGTGCCAGCAGCCTCACACCGACTAGGGGCGACGAGCAGTACTTC.

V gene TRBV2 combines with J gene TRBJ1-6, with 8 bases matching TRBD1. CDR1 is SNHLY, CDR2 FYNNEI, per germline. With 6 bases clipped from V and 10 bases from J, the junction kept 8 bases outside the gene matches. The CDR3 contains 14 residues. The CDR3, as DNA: TGTGCCAGCAGAGTCCAGGGGGCCCTATCACCCCTCCACTTT. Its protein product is CASRVQGALSPLHF.

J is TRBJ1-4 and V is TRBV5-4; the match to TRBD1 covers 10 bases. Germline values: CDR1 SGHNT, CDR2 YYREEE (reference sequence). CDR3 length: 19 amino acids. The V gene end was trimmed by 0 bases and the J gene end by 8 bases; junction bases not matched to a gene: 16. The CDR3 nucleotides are TGTGCCAGCAGCTTGGGGGTCGGGGACAGGGGTGGATTGCGGGAAAAACTGTTTTTT. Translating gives CASSLGVGDRGGLREKLFF.

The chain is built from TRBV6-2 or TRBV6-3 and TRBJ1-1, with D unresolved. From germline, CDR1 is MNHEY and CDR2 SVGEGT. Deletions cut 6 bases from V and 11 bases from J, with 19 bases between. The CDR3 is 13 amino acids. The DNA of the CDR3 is TGTGCCAGCAGCCATTATATGGAGGAAGTGGCTTTCTTT. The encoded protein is CASSHYMEEVAFF.

The chain's CDR3 is CAINADLTGVTGELFF. The CDR3 DNA follows: TGTGCCATCAACGCGGACTTGACAGGGGTGACCGGGGAGCTGTTTTTT. The chain joins TRBV10-3 to TRBJ2-2, with 8 bases matching TRBD1. Germline CDR1 and CDR2: ENHRY and SYGVKD. This CDR3 has 16 residues. V lost 7 bases and J lost 5; bases outside the gene matches: 12.

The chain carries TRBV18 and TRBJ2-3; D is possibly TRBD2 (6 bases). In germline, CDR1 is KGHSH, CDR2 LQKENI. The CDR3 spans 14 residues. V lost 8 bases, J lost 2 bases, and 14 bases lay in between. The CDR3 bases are TGTGCCAGCACCCCCGGGGGAACCACAGATACGCAGTATTTT. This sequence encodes CASTPGGTTDTQYF.

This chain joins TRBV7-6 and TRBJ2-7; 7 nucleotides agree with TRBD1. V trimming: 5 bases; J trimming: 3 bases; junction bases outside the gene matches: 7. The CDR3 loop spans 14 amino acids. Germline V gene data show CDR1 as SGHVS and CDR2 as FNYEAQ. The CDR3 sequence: CASSRGQPNYEQYF. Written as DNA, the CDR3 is TGTGCCAGCAGCCGGGGACAGCCCAACTACGAGCAGTACTTC.

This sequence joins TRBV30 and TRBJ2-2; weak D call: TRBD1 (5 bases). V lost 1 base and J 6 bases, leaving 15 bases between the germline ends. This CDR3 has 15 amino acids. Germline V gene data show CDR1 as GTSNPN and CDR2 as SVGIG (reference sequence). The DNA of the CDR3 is TGTGCCTGGAGTGGGGGCAGTCTACCCTCCGGGGAGCTGTTTTTT. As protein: CAWSGGSLPSGELFF. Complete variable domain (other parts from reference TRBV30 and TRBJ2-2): SQTIHQWPATLVQPVGSPLSLECTVEGTSNPNLYWYRQAAGRGLQLLFYSVGIGQISSEVPQNLSASRPQDRQFILSSKKLLLSDSGFYLCAWSGGSLPSGELFFGEGSRLTVL.

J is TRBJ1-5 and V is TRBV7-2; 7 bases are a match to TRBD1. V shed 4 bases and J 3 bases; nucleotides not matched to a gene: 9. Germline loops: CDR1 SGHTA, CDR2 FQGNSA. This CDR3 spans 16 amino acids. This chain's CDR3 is CASSSPTGSYNQPQHF. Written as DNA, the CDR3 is TGTGCCAGCAGCTCGCCGACAGGGAGTTACAATCAGCCCCAGCATTTT.

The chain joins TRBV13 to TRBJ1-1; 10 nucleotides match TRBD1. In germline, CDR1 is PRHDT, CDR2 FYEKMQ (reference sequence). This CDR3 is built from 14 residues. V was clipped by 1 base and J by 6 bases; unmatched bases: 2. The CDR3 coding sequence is TGTGCCAGCAGCTTAGTAGGGACAGGGGCTGAAGCTTTCTTT. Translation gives CASSLVGTGAEAFF.

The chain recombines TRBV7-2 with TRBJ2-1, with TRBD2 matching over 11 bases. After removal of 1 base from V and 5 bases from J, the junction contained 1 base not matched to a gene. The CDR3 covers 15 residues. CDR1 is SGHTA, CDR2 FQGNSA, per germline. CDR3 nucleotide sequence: TGTGCCAGCAGCTTAGTTAGCGGGGGGGACAATGAGCAGTTCTTC. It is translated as CASSLVSGGDNEQFF.

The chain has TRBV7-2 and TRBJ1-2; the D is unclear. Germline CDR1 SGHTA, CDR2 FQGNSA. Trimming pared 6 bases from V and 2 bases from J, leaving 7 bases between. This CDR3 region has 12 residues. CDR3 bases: TGTGCCAGCAGGAGGTCAAACTATGGCTACACCTTC. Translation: CASRRSNYGYTF.

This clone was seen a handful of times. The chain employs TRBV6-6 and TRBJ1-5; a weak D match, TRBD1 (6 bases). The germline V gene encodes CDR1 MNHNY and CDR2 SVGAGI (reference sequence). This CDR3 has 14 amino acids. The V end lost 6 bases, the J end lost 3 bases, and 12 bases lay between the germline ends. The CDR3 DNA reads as TGTGCCAGCAGCTACGGGACAAACAATCAGCCCCAGCATTTT. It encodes CASSYGTNNQPQHF.

The CDR3 loop is CASSREQGFTEAFF. DNA of the CDR3: TGTGCCAGCAGTAGAGAACAGGGGTTCACTGAAGCTTTCTTT. This chain links TRBV7-2 with TRBJ1-1; TRBD1 matches 7 bases. The CDR3 runs 14 residues. The V and J ends lost 6 bases and 4 bases, in that order; junction bases with no gene match: 8. The germline CDR1 and CDR2 sequences are SGHTA and FQGNSA.

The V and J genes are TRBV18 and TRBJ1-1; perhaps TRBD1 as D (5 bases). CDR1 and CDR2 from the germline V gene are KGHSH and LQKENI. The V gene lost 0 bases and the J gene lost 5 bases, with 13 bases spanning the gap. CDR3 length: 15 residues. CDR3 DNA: TGTGCCAGCTCACCACCTTCGGGGGTAGAGACTGAAGCTTTCTTT. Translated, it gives CASSPPSGVETEAFF.

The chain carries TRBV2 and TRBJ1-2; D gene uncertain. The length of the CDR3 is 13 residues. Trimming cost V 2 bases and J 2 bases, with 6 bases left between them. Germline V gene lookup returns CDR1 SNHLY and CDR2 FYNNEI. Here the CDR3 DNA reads TGTGCCAGCAGTGAAAACCGGAACTATGGCTACACCTTC. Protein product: CASSENRNYGYTF.